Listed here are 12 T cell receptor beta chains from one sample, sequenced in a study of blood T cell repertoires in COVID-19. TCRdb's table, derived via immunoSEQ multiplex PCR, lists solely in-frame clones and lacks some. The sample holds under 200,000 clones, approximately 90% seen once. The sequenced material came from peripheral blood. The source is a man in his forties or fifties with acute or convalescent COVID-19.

Here the CDR3 DNA reads TGTGCCAGCAGCTTTAGCGATGAAAAACTGTTTTTT. Its translation is CASSFSDEKLFF. The chain joins TRBV13 to TRBJ1-4; no definite D call. CDR1 is PRHDT, CDR2 FYEKMQ, per germline (reference sequence). Trimming pared 3 bases from V and 6 bases from J, leaving 5 bases between. The CDR3 contains 12 residues.

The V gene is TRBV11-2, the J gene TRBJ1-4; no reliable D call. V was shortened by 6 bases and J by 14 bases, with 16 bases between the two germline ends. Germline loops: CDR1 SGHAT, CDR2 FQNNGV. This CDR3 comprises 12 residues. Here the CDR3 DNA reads TGTGCCAGCAGTCCCTCCGGGTGGTGGCTGTTTTTT. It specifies CASSPSGWWLFF.

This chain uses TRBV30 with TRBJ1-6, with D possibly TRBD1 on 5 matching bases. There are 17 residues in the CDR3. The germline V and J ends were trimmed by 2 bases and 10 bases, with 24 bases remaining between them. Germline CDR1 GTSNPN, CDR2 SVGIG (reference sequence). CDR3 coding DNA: TGTGCCTGGAGTCCACTCCCGCTACAGACAGTCGGCTCACCCCTCCACTTT. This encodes CAWSPLPLQTVGSPLHF. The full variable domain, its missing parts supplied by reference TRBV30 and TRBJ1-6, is SQTIHQWPATLVQPVGSPLSLECTVEGTSNPNLYWYRQAAGRGLQLLFYSVGIGQISSEVPQNLSASRPQDRQFILSSKKLLLSDSGFYLCAWSPLPLQTVGSPLHFGNGTRLTVT.

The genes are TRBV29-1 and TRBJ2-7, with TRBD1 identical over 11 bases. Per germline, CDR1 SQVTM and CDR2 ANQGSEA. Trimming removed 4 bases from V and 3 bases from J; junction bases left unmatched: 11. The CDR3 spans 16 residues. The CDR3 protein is CSVAGTGGSGYYEQYF. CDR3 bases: TGCAGCGTTGCCGGGACAGGGGGTAGCGGTTACTACGAGCAGTACTTC.

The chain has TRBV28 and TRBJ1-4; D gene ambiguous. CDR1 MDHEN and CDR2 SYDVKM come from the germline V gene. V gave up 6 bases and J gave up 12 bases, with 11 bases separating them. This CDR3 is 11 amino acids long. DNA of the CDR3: TGTGCCAGCAGCTATACTTTTCAACTGTTTTTT. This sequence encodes CASSYTFQLFF.

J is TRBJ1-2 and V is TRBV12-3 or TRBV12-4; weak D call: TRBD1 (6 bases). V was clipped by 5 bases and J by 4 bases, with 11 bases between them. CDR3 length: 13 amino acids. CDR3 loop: CASSPQGGYGYTF. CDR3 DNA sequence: TGTGCCAGCAGTCCACAGGGCGGCTATGGCTACACCTTC.

The DNA of the CDR3 is TGTGCCAGCAGCCGTGGGCTTACTAGCACAGATACGCAGTATTTT. Amino acid sequence: CASSRGLTSTDTQYF. The chain carries TRBV28 and TRBJ2-3, with unresolved D. Germline CDR1 and CDR2: MDHEN and SYDVKM. This CDR3 has 15 amino acids. Trimming took off 6 bases at V and 0 bases at J, with 13 bases between the two ends.

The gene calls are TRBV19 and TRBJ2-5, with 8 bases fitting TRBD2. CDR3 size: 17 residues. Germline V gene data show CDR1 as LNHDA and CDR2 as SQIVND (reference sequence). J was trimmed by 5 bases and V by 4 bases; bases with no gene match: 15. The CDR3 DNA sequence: TGTGCCAGTAGTAAGGTTCCGAACGGGAGGGCCGGGGAGACCCAGTACTTC. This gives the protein CASSKVPNGRAGETQYF.

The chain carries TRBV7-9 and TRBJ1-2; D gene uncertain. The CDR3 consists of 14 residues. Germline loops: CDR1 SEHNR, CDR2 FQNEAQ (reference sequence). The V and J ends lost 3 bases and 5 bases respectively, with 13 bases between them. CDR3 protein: CASSFGSAAYGYTF. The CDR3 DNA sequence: TGTGCCAGCAGCTTTGGGTCAGCGGCGTATGGCTACACCTTC.

In DNA form, the CDR3 reads TGCAGCGTTGAAGGCTCCCCCAGCTCCTACAATGAGCAGTTCTTC. This translates into CSVEGSPSSYNEQFF. J is TRBJ2-1 and V is TRBV29-1; the D is unclear. The V and J ends lost 1 base and 0 bases respectively, with 10 bases between them. This CDR3 comprises 15 residues. Germline V gene data show CDR1 as SQVTM and CDR2 as ANQGSEA.

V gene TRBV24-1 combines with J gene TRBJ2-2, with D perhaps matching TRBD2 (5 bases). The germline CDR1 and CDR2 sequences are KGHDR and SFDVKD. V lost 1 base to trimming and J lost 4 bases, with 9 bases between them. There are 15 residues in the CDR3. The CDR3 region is CATSDLLGSTGELFF. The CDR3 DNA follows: TGTGCCACCAGTGATTTACTAGGGAGCACCGGGGAGCTGTTTTTT.

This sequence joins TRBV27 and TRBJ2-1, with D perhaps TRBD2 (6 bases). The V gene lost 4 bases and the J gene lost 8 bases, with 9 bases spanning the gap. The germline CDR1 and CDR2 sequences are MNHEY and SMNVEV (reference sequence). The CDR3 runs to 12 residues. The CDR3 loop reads CASSSRGYEQFF. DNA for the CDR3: TGTGCCAGCAGTTCACGGGGGTATGAGCAGTTCTTC.